The 28 T cell receptor beta chains listed next were all sequenced from one sample in a study of OX40 agonist ivuxolimab in advanced cancers. Repertoires were generated with immunoSEQ multiplex PCR, while TCRdb's copy carries only in-frame clones and drops some. The table shows about 54,000 clones, with approximately 84% occurring only once. The specimen was CD4+ or CD8+ T cells sorted from blood, collected in a trial of the OX40 agonist ivuxolimab. These receptors all come from an adult with an advanced solid tumor such as melanoma, head and neck, liver or kidney cancer.

The chain is built from TRBV6-5 and TRBJ2-7, with a weak D call TRBD2 (6 bases). CDR3 length equals 14 residues. CDR1 and CDR2 (germline): MNHEY, SVGAGI. V dropped 2 bases and J dropped 4 bases, with 12 bases sitting between them. CDR3 sequence (DNA): TGTGCCAGCAGTTACGGGCTAGCGAAATACGAGCAGTACTTC. The encoded protein is CASSYGLAKYEQYF.

This chain connects TRBV5-4 to TRBJ2-7; 12 bases line up with TRBD2. Unmatched junction bases numbered 5, after V lost 1 base and J lost 6 bases. The CDR3 totals 15 residues. Looked up from germline, CDR1 is SGHNT and CDR2 is YYREEE (reference sequence). The CDR3 sequence: CASSLSLAGGGEQYF. DNA of the CDR3: TGTGCCAGCAGCTTGTCACTAGCGGGAGGAGGCGAGCAGTACTTC. The full variable domain, completed using reference TRBV5-4 and TRBJ2-7, is ETGVTQSPTHLIKTRGQQVTLRCSSQSGHNTVSWYQQALGQGPQFIFQYYREEENGRGNFPPRFSGLQFPNYSSELNVNALELDDSALYLCASSLSLAGGGEQYFGPGTRLTVT.

The rearrangement uses TRBV2 and TRBJ2-7; 8 bases match TRBD1. V lost 4 bases, J lost 6 bases, and 8 bases stayed unmatched. Germline V lookup: CDR1 SNHLY, CDR2 FYNNEI. This CDR3 spans 14 amino acids. CDR3 loop: CASSADRGRREQYF. The CDR3 nucleotides are TGTGCCAGCAGTGCCGACAGGGGCCGCCGCGAGCAGTACTTC. Using reference TRBV2 and TRBJ2-7 for the parts outside the CDR3, the full variable domain is EPEVTQTPSHQVTQMGQEVILRCVPISNHLYFYWYRQILGQKVEFLVSFYNNEISEKSEIFDDQFSVERPDGSNFTLKIRSTKLEDSAMYFCASSADRGRREQYFGPGTRLTVT.

CDR3 loop: CAISEGEGTGREQYF. CDR3 bases: TGTGCCATCAGTGAGGGGGAGGGAACGGGTCGCGAGCAGTACTTC. The V gene is TRBV10-3, the J gene TRBJ2-7, with 7 bases identical to TRBD2. This CDR3 spans 15 amino acids. Germline V gene sequence: CDR1 ENHRY, CDR2 SYGVKD. V was clipped by 2 bases and J by 6 bases; unmatched bases: 10.

The V call is TRBV5-1, the J call TRBJ1-2; perhaps TRBD1 as D (6 bases). This CDR3 has 13 residues. Germline loops: CDR1 SGHRS, CDR2 YFSETQ. V was pared by 0 bases and J by 3 bases, with 6 bases between. This CDR3 reads CASSLEGDYGYTF. The CDR3 DNA reads as TGCGCCAGCAGCTTGGAGGGGGACTATGGCTACACCTTC.

The chain has TRBV27 and TRBJ1-5, with D possibly matching TRBD1 (5 bases). CDR1 is MNHEY and CDR2 is SMNVEV in the germline V gene (reference sequence). Trimming pared 3 bases from V and 4 bases from J, leaving 16 bases between. The CDR3 is made up of 16 amino acids. In nucleotides, the CDR3 is TGTGCCAGCAGTTTTCTCTCAGGGAGGCCTAATCAGCCCCAGCATTTT. This translates into CASSFLSGRPNQPQHF.

The rearrangement links TRBV5-6 to TRBJ2-2, with D unclear. This CDR3 region has 12 residues. V was clipped by 0 bases and J by 4 bases, with 1 base between them. The germline V gene encodes CDR1 SGHDT and CDR2 YYEEEE. This chain's CDR3 is CASSLATGELFF. CDR3 nucleotides: TGTGCCAGCAGCTTGGCCACCGGGGAGCTGTTTTTT.

This chain links TRBV15 with TRBJ1-1, with D maybe TRBD1 (5 bases). CDR3 length: 15 residues. The V gene lost 4 bases and the J gene lost 5 bases, with 17 bases spanning the gap. CDR1 is LNHNV, CDR2 YYDKDF, per germline (reference sequence). CDR3 loop: CATSTNRRGTTEAFF. In DNA, the CDR3 is TGTGCCACCAGCACCAATCGGAGGGGAACGACTGAAGCTTTCTTT.

The V and J genes are TRBV27 and TRBJ2-1; the D gene is possibly TRBD2 (7 bases). The length of the CDR3 is 14 residues. The germline V gene encodes CDR1 MNHEY and CDR2 SMNVEV (reference sequence). Trimming removed 3 bases at V and 12 bases at J, with 18 bases between. In DNA, the CDR3 is TGTGCCAGCAGTTTGCTGGGGGGGGGCAGACCGCAGTTCTTC. It encodes CASSLLGGGRPQFF.

J is TRBJ1-2 and V is TRBV4-3; D unclear. The CDR3 totals 13 residues. Trimming shortened V by 0 bases and J by 5 bases, and 7 bases separated the two germline ends. CDR1 and CDR2 (germline): LGHNA, YSLEER. In DNA form, the CDR3 reads TGCGCCAGCAGCCAAGATCTATTATATGGCTACACCTTC. It translates to CASSQDLLYGYTF.

The chain is built from TRBV11-2 and TRBJ2-2; 11 bases map to TRBD2. The V and J ends lost 5 bases and 1 base, in that order; junction bases with no gene match: 3. The CDR3 is 16 amino acids. The V gene's germline CDR1 is SGHAT and CDR2 FQNNGV. CDR3 DNA: TGTGCCAGCAGCCGAGGACTAGCGGGGAACACCGGGGAGCTGTTTTTT. It encodes CASSRGLAGNTGELFF.

CDR3 in amino acids: CASSSGRPLYGYTF. The CDR3, as DNA: TGTGCCAGCAGCTCCGGCCGGCCGCTCTATGGCTACACCTTC. This chain links TRBV5-4 with TRBJ1-2; D not certain. Per the germline V gene, CDR1 is SGHNT and CDR2 is YYREEE (reference sequence). The CDR3 loop spans 14 amino acids. V dropped 3 bases and J dropped 4 bases, with 13 bases sitting between them.

This chain uses TRBV6-5 with TRBJ2-7; TRBD2 aligns across 10 bases. CDR1 and CDR2 from the germline V gene are MNHEY and SVGAGI. V gave up 5 bases and J gave up 5 bases; unmatched junction bases: 6. The CDR3 runs to 14 residues. The chain's CDR3 is CASSTLAGQNEQYF. The DNA of the CDR3 is TGTGCCAGCAGTACACTAGCGGGACAGAACGAGCAGTACTTC.

The rearrangement joins TRBV5-1 to TRBJ1-2; D remains ambiguous. Between the trimmed V and J ends, which lost 2 bases and 2 bases, there was a span of 10 bases. CDR3 length: 14 amino acids. The germline CDR1 and CDR2 sequences are SGHRS and YFSETQ. The CDR3 spells CASSLDGTNYGYTF. The CDR3, as DNA: TGCGCCAGCAGCTTAGACGGAACCAACTATGGCTACACCTTC.

The chain recombines TRBV4-3 with TRBJ1-4; D is ambiguous. The CDR3 has 14 residues. The germline V gene has CDR1 LGHNA and CDR2 YSLEER. Trimming removed 0 bases at V and 2 bases at J, with 4 bases between. DNA of the CDR3: TGCGCCAGCAGCCAAGAAGACACTAATGAAAAACTGTTTTTT. Encoded protein: CASSQEDTNEKLFF.

V usage is TRBV21-1 and J usage is TRBJ1-1. TRBV21-1 is labeled a pseudogene. The CDR3 has 15 amino acids. This CDR3 is CASSKRYPMGTEAFF. CDR3 in DNA: TGTGCCAGCAGCAAAAGGTACCCGATGGGCACTGAAGCTTTCTTT.

This sequence joins TRBV19 and TRBJ2-7; 10 bases match TRBD2. Germline CDR1 is LNHDA and CDR2 is SQIVND (reference sequence). J lost 2 bases, V lost 2 bases, and 3 bases had no gene match. The CDR3 loop spans 15 amino acids. The CDR3 spells CASSITSGNPYEQYF. As DNA, the CDR3 is TGTGCCAGTAGTATAACTAGCGGGAACCCCTACGAGCAGTACTTC.

The V gene is TRBV4-1, the J gene TRBJ1-2, with D uncertain. This CDR3 contains 16 residues. Germline V CDR1 and CDR2: MGHRA, YSYEKL. V was shortened by 0 bases and J by 0 bases, with 11 bases between the two germline ends. CDR3 nucleotides: TGCGCCAGCAGCCAAGAAAAAGAACAGCCTAACTATGGCTACACCTTC. It encodes CASSQEKEQPNYGYTF.

The chain links TRBV19 to TRBJ1-1, with D perhaps matching TRBD1 (5 bases). Germline loops: CDR1 LNHDA, CDR2 SQIVND (reference sequence). V was shortened by 4 bases and J by 7 bases, with 7 bases between the two germline ends. The CDR3 length is 11 residues. DNA of the CDR3: TGTGCCAGTAGTAACCAGGGTGAAGCTTTCTTT. As protein: CASSNQGEAFF. Together with reference TRBV19 and TRBJ1-1, the CDR3 gives the full variable domain: DGGITQSPKYLFRKEGQNVTLSCEQNLNHDAMYWYRQDPGQGLRLIYYSQIVNDFQKGDIAEGYSVSREKKESFPLTVTSAQKNPTAFYLCASSNQGEAFFGQGTRLTVV.

The J gene is TRBJ2-3, the V gene TRBV25-1; 11 positions match TRBD2. Germline CDR1 and CDR2: MGHDK and SYGVNS. Germline trimming cut 5 bases from V and 4 bases from J; bases unmatched to any gene: 8. The CDR3 spans 16 residues. CDR3 residues: CASSTQTSGKSDTQYF. The CDR3 DNA reads TGTGCCAGCAGTACTCAGACTAGCGGGAAGTCAGATACGCAGTATTTT.

The J gene is TRBJ2-2, the V gene TRBV27; D remains unclear. CDR1 is MNHEY and CDR2 is SMNVEV in the germline V gene (reference sequence). Trimming left V 6 bases short and J 0 bases short, with 14 bases between. The CDR3 loop spans 16 amino acids. This CDR3 is CASSPKALANTGELFF. The CDR3 nucleotides read TGTGCCAGCAGCCCTAAGGCCCTAGCGAACACCGGGGAGCTGTTTTTT.

V is TRBV5-1 and J is TRBJ2-2; D is possibly TRBD2 (7 bases). CDR1 and CDR2 (germline): SGHRS, YFSETQ. V gave up 1 base and J gave up 4 bases, with 17 bases separating them. CDR3 length equals 17 residues. CDR3 sequence: CASSLSRGARGTGELFF. The CDR3 DNA follows: TGCGCCAGCAGCTTGAGCCGGGGGGCGCGGGGCACCGGGGAGCTGTTTTTT. Drawing the rest from reference TRBV5-1 and TRBJ2-2, the complete variable domain is KAGVTQTPRYLIKTRGQQVTLSCSPISGHRSVSWYQQTPGQGLQFLFEYFSETQRNKGNFPGRFSGRQFSNSRSEMNVSTLELGDSALYLCASSLSRGARGTGELFFGEGSRLTVL.

The rearrangement links TRBV19 to TRBJ2-1, with D unclear. This CDR3 spans 13 amino acids. Germline V CDR1 and CDR2: LNHDA, SQIVND (reference sequence). The germline V and J ends were trimmed by 6 bases and 6 bases, with 12 bases remaining between them. CDR3: CASSNPAVNEQFF. In DNA form, the CDR3 reads TGTGCCAGTAGCAACCCCGCAGTCAATGAGCAGTTCTTC.

This clone was recorded a few times. The V and J genes are TRBV4-1 and TRBJ2-1, with TRBD2 identical over 9 bases. This CDR3 region has 17 residues. With V trimmed by 4 bases and J by 4 bases, 11 bases remained unmatched. Germline CDR1 MGHRA, CDR2 YSYEKL. CDR3 amino acids: CASSPRTLAGMYNEQFF. The CDR3 DNA follows: TGCGCCAGCAGCCCAAGGACCCTAGCGGGGATGTACAATGAGCAGTTCTTC.

The chain is built from TRBV19 and TRBJ1-2; 9 positions agree with TRBD1. V lost 5 bases, J lost 6 bases, and 10 bases stayed unmatched. This CDR3 contains 15 residues. Germline assignment: CDR1 LNHDA and CDR2 SQIVND (reference sequence). CDR3 sequence (DNA): TGTGCCAGTAGTGAGGAAAACAGGGGGCGGAATGGCTACACCTTC. Protein product: CASSEENRGRNGYTF.

The J gene is TRBJ2-1, the V gene TRBV6-5; no definite D call. Per germline, CDR1 MNHEY and CDR2 SVGAGI. The CDR3 consists of 12 residues. The ends were cut back, 5 bases at V and 7 bases at J, with 9 bases in the middle. The CDR3 spells CASSTQVNEQFF. For the CDR3, the DNA is TGTGCCAGCAGTACCCAGGTAAATGAGCAGTTCTTC.

The rearrangement joins TRBV28 to TRBJ2-5; perhaps TRBD2 as D (8 bases). V was shortened by 6 bases and J by 1 base, with 24 bases between the two germline ends. CDR1 and CDR2 from the germline V gene are MDHEN and SYDVKM. The CDR3 is made up of 18 amino acids. The CDR3 nucleotides read TGTGCCAGCAGGTCGACAGGGATCCTAGCGGGCATCCAAGAGACCCAGTACTTC. Translated: CASRSTGILAGIQETQYF.

The table lists this clone with a count of one. The chain has TRBV6-6 and TRBJ1-2; TRBD1 aligns across 7 bases. Germline assignment: CDR1 MNHNY and CDR2 SVGAGI (reference sequence). Trimming removed 10 bases from V and 0 bases from J; junction bases left unmatched: 8. The CDR3 runs 14 residues. The CDR3 nucleotides are TGTGCCACCCTCCGGGACAGCGCTAACTATGGCTACACCTTC. Translated, it gives CATLRDSANYGYTF.